This is a list of T cell receptor beta chains from one sample in a study of technical replicates of blood from a few donors. This table comes from immunoSEQ multiplex PCR, and its TCRdb copy is limited to in-frame clones, with some not included. The sample consists of some 80,000 clones, around 94% of them appearing once. Sequenced sample: T cells isolated from PBMCs. The receptors come from a human donor in good health. The CDR3 runs from the conserved cysteine through the conserved F or W. A D gene is named only where the DNA matches it firmly. The size field is filled for only some rows; it gives once, few, many or a size class.

v_gene: TRBV5-6; abundance: NA; d_gene: TRBD2; j_gene: TRBJ2-1; CDR3nt: TGTGCCAGCAGCTTTGCCCAGGGAGGGAATGAGCAGTTCTTC; CDR3aa: CASSFAQGGNEQFF
v_gene: TRBV6-4; abundance: NA; d_gene: NA; j_gene: TRBJ1-2; CDR3nt: TGTGCCAGCAGTGACCAACTTATTTCAGGGCTGGATGGCTACACCTTC; CDR3aa: CASSDQLISGLDGYTF
v_gene: TRBV5-6; abundance: once; d_gene: NA; j_gene: TRBJ2-4; CDR3nt: TGTGCCAGCAGCTTGGGACTAGCCAAAAACATTCAGTACTTC; CDR3aa: CASSLGLAKNIQYF
v_gene: TRBV25-1; abundance: NA; d_gene: NA; j_gene: TRBJ2-5; CDR3nt: TGTGCCAGCAGTGAATCGGAGACGTACCAAGAGACCCAGTACTTC; CDR3aa: CASSESETYQETQYF
v_gene: TRBV5-1; abundance: NA; d_gene: NA; j_gene: TRBJ2-7; CDR3nt: TGCGCCAGCAGCTTGATGACTAACCACGAGCAGTACTTC; CDR3aa: CASSLMTNHEQYF
v_gene: TRBV27; abundance: NA; d_gene: TRBD1; j_gene: TRBJ2-7; CDR3nt: TGTGCCAGCAGTTCGCTATACAGGGGATCTACCCACGAGCAGTACTTC; CDR3aa: CASSSLYRGSTHEQYF
v_gene: TRBV6-1; abundance: NA; d_gene: NA; j_gene: TRBJ1-5; CDR3nt: TGTGCCATCCGGGACACCGATCAGCCCCAGCATTTT; CDR3aa: CAIRDTDQPQHF
v_gene: TRBV4-1; abundance: NA; d_gene: NA; j_gene: TRBJ2-3; CDR3nt: TGCGCCAGCAGCCAAGGTTGGACAGCTAGCACAGATACGCAGTATTTT; CDR3aa: CASSQGWTASTDTQYF
v_gene: TRBV18; abundance: NA; d_gene: NA; j_gene: TRBJ1-2; CDR3nt: TGTGCCAGCTCACCAAGGGAGGACTATGGCTACACCTTC; CDR3aa: CASSPREDYGYTF
v_gene: TRBV20-1; abundance: NA; d_gene: TRBD1; j_gene: TRBJ2-7; CDR3nt: TGCAGTGCTCCCCAGGACAGGGTTTCCTTC; CDR3aa: CSAPQDRVSF
v_gene: TRBV12-5; abundance: NA; d_gene: NA; j_gene: TRBJ2-1; CDR3nt: TGTGCTAGTGGTTTGTTTAATGGGCAGCTTAACAATGAGCAGTTCTTC; CDR3aa: CASGLFNGQLNNEQFF
v_gene: TRBV5-4; abundance: NA; d_gene: NA; j_gene: TRBJ1-1; CDR3nt: TGTGCCAGCAGATATGACAGCGCTTCTGAAGCTTTCTTT; CDR3aa: CASRYDSASEAFF
v_gene: TRBV4-1; abundance: NA; d_gene: TRBD1; j_gene: TRBJ2-3; CDR3nt: TGCGCCAGCAGCCTGGAGGACAGGGCCACAGATACGCAGTATTTT; CDR3aa: CASSLEDRATDTQYF
v_gene: TRBV5-4; abundance: NA; d_gene: NA; j_gene: TRBJ2-2; CDR3nt: TGTGCCAGCAGCTTTGGGGGCTATAGGACCGGGGAGCTGTTTTTT; CDR3aa: CASSFGGYRTGELFF
v_gene: TRBV4-1; abundance: NA; d_gene: TRBD1; j_gene: TRBJ2-3; CDR3nt: TGCGCCAGCAGCCAAAAATTTATCGGGGTGGGACAGATGGCTAGCACAGATACGCAGTATTTT; CDR3aa: CASSQKFIGVGQMASTDTQYF
v_gene: TRBV11-3; abundance: NA; d_gene: NA; j_gene: TRBJ2-5; CDR3nt: TGTGCCAGCAGCCCGGACAGAGAGACCCAGTACTTC; CDR3aa: CASSPDRETQYF
v_gene: TRBV2; abundance: NA; d_gene: NA; j_gene: TRBJ2-1; CDR3nt: TGTGCCAGCAGTCCTCGGGGGACTTTGATTTACAATGAGCAGTTCTTC; CDR3aa: CASSPRGTLIYNEQFF
v_gene: TRBV5-1; abundance: NA; d_gene: TRBD1; j_gene: TRBJ2-3; CDR3nt: TGCGCCAGCAGCTTGAGGGGGCCCAGCACAGATACGCAGTATTTT; CDR3aa: CASSLRGPSTDTQYF
v_gene: TRBV2; abundance: NA; d_gene: NA; j_gene: TRBJ1-5; CDR3nt: TGTGCCAGCTCTACCCTGGACACTAATCAGCCCCAGCATTTT; CDR3aa: CASSTLDTNQPQHF
v_gene: TRBV6-5; abundance: NA; d_gene: TRBD2; j_gene: TRBJ2-7; CDR3nt: TGTGCCAGCAGTTCCGGTAGCGGGAGGGCGGGGGAGCAGTACTTC; CDR3aa: CASSSGSGRAGEQYF
v_gene: TRBV5-1; abundance: once; d_gene: TRBD2; j_gene: TRBJ2-1; CDR3nt: TGCGCCAGCAGCACTAGCGGGAGGTACAATGAGCAGTTCTTC; CDR3aa: CASSTSGRYNEQFF
v_gene: TRBV30; abundance: NA; d_gene: NA; j_gene: TRBJ1-6; CDR3nt: TGTGCCTGGGGAGACAGACGCACTAAGAAACGAGATAATTCACCCCTCCACTTT; CDR3aa: CAWGDRRTKKRDNSPLHF
v_gene: TRBV2; abundance: NA; d_gene: NA; j_gene: TRBJ1-6; CDR3nt: TGTGCCAGCAAGAGGGATAATTCACCCCTCCACTTT; CDR3aa: CASKRDNSPLHF
v_gene: TRBV29-1; abundance: NA; d_gene: NA; j_gene: TRBJ2-4; CDR3nt: TGCAGCGTTGTAAGCCTAGCCAAAAACATTCAGTACTTC; CDR3aa: CSVVSLAKNIQYF
v_gene: TRBV18; abundance: NA; d_gene: TRBD2; j_gene: TRBJ2-7; CDR3nt: TGTGCCAGCTCACTAACGGAGACTAGCCTTTCCTACGAGCAGTACTTC; CDR3aa: CASSLTETSLSYEQYF
v_gene: TRBV6-5; abundance: NA; d_gene: NA; j_gene: TRBJ1-5; CDR3nt: TGTGCCAGCAGCCTCGGGGATCATCAGCCCCAGCATTTT; CDR3aa: CASSLGDHQPQHF
v_gene: TRBV25-1; abundance: NA; d_gene: TRBD1; j_gene: TRBJ2-7; CDR3nt: TGTGCCAGCAGTGACTTCAGGGGGCCGGAGTACGAGCAGTACTTC; CDR3aa: CASSDFRGPEYEQYF
v_gene: TRBV7-2; abundance: NA; d_gene: NA; j_gene: TRBJ1-1; CDR3nt: TGTGCCAGCAGCCGAAGCGTCACCGGGGGCACTGAAGCTTTCTTT; CDR3aa: CASSRSVTGGTEAFF
v_gene: TRBV14; abundance: NA; d_gene: NA; j_gene: TRBJ1-1; CDR3nt: TGTGCCAGCAGAGCTTCAGGGACTACTGAAGCTTTCTTT; CDR3aa: CASRASGTTEAFF
v_gene: TRBV4-2; abundance: NA; d_gene: TRBD1; j_gene: TRBJ1-3; CDR3nt: TGTGCCAGCAGCCCCGGACAGGGGTGGATTGAGTCTGGAAACACCATATATTTT; CDR3aa: CASSPGQGWIESGNTIYF
v_gene: TRBV5-1; abundance: NA; d_gene: TRBD2; j_gene: TRBJ2-3; CDR3nt: TGCGCCAGCAGCTATAGCGGGTTCACAGATACGCAGTATTTT; CDR3aa: CASSYSGFTDTQYF
v_gene: TRBV7-6; abundance: NA; d_gene: NA; j_gene: TRBJ2-3; CDR3nt: TGTGCCAGCAGCTTCGGTCCACCGACTAGCACAGATACGCAGTATTTT; CDR3aa: CASSFGPPTSTDTQYF
v_gene: TRBV25-1; abundance: once; d_gene: TRBD1; j_gene: TRBJ1-1; CDR3nt: TGTGCCAGCAGTGGGGGGGACAGAGCTATGAACACTGAAGCTTTCTTT; CDR3aa: CASSGGDRAMNTEAFF
v_gene: TRBV19; abundance: NA; d_gene: TRBD1; j_gene: TRBJ2-1; CDR3nt: TGTGCCAGCCGGGAGGGGACAGGGGATAGTAATGAGCAGTTCTTC; CDR3aa: CASREGTGDSNEQFF
v_gene: TRBV29-1; abundance: once; d_gene: NA; j_gene: TRBJ2-4; CDR3nt: TGCAGCGTCCACAGGGAGGGCATTCAGTACTTC; CDR3aa: CSVHREGIQYF
v_gene: TRBV27; abundance: NA; d_gene: NA; j_gene: TRBJ2-7; CDR3nt: TGTGCCAGCAGTTCGACTAGTTCCCACGAGCAGTACTTC; CDR3aa: CASSSTSSHEQYF
v_gene: TRBV19; abundance: NA; d_gene: NA; j_gene: TRBJ1-1; CDR3nt: TGTGCCAGTAGTATGAGTTTTGAAGCTTTCTTT; CDR3aa: CASSMSFEAFF
v_gene: TRBV25-1; abundance: NA; d_gene: NA; j_gene: TRBJ2-1; CDR3nt: TGTGCCAGCAGTTGGGGGGGCGACAATGAGCAGTTCTTC; CDR3aa: CASSWGGDNEQFF
v_gene: TRBV10-1; abundance: NA; d_gene: NA; j_gene: TRBJ2-1; CDR3nt: TGCGCCAGCAGTGAGTATCCAGAAACCTCCTACAATGAGCAGTTCTTC; CDR3aa: CASSEYPETSYNEQFF
v_gene: TRBV7-9; abundance: once; d_gene: NA; j_gene: TRBJ2-3; CDR3nt: TGTGCCAGCAGCTTAGTAGGGGGTTATGATGAGCAGTATTTT; CDR3aa: CASSLVGGYDEQYF
v_gene: TRBV5-1; abundance: NA; d_gene: TRBD1; j_gene: TRBJ2-7; CDR3nt: TGCGCCAGCAGCTGGTTAATACAGGGGGCTGGTACCGAGCAGTACTTC; CDR3aa: CASSWLIQGAGTEQYF
v_gene: TRBV5-1; abundance: NA; d_gene: NA; j_gene: TRBJ1-2; CDR3nt: TGCGCCAGCAGCATCCAGCTGGGGGGGTATGGCTACACCTTC; CDR3aa: CASSIQLGGYGYTF
v_gene: TRBV4-2; abundance: NA; d_gene: NA; j_gene: TRBJ1-1; CDR3nt: TGTGCCAGCAGCCAAGATCAGGTGAACACTGAAGCTTTCTTT; CDR3aa: CASSQDQVNTEAFF
v_gene: TRBV28; abundance: once; d_gene: NA; j_gene: TRBJ1-4; CDR3nt: TGTGCCAGCACCCTAGGGACAATGGCAAAACTGTTTTTT; CDR3aa: CASTLGTMAKLFF
v_gene: TRBV28; abundance: NA; d_gene: NA; j_gene: TRBJ2-6; CDR3nt: TGTGCCAGCAGTTTATATCGCGAGTCCAACGTCCTGACTTTC; CDR3aa: CASSLYRESNVLTF
v_gene: TRBV13; abundance: NA; d_gene: NA; j_gene: TRBJ2-2; CDR3nt: TGTGCCAGCAGCTTAGTTCGCGGTGAGCTGTTTTTT; CDR3aa: CASSLVRGELFF
v_gene: TRBV11-2; abundance: NA; d_gene: NA; j_gene: TRBJ1-1; CDR3nt: TGTGCCAGCAGCTTTTATTACCCCGACAGTATGAACACTGAAGCTTTCTTT; CDR3aa: CASSFYYPDSMNTEAFF
v_gene: TRBV5-4; abundance: NA; d_gene: TRBD2; j_gene: TRBJ2-7; CDR3nt: TGTGCCAGCAGCCTCCCCGGACTAGCGATTTCCTACGAGCAGTACTTC; CDR3aa: CASSLPGLAISYEQYF
v_gene: TRBV7-9; abundance: NA; d_gene: NA; j_gene: TRBJ2-7; CDR3nt: TGTGCCAGCAGCCCCCTGATGACTCACGCCTCCTACGAGCAGTACTTC; CDR3aa: CASSPLMTHASYEQYF
v_gene: TRBV7-9; abundance: NA; d_gene: NA; j_gene: TRBJ2-1; CDR3nt: TGTGCCAGCAGCTCCTCGGAGGGGCGCGATGAGCAGTTCTTC; CDR3aa: CASSSSEGRDEQFF
v_gene: TRBV6-1; abundance: NA; d_gene: TRBD2; j_gene: TRBJ2-5; CDR3nt: TGTGCCAGCACCGCCCTAGCGGGAGAGACCCAGTACTTC; CDR3aa: CASTALAGETQYF
v_gene: TRBV10-1; abundance: NA; d_gene: TRBD1; j_gene: TRBJ2-7; CDR3nt: TGCGCCAGCAGTGAGTCTTGGGACAGGACTTACGAGCAGTACTTC; CDR3aa: CASSESWDRTYEQYF
v_gene: TRBV19; abundance: NA; d_gene: NA; j_gene: TRBJ2-7; CDR3nt: TGTGCCAGTAGTAGAGCCGAACAGGGCTCCGAGCAGTACTTC; CDR3aa: CASSRAEQGSEQYF
v_gene: TRBV9; abundance: NA; d_gene: TRBD2; j_gene: TRBJ2-7; CDR3nt: TGTGCCAGCAGCGGCGTCGCGGGAGGGGGTTTCTACGAGCAGTACTTC; CDR3aa: CASSGVAGGGFYEQYF
v_gene: TRBV7-9; abundance: NA; d_gene: TRBD1; j_gene: TRBJ2-1; CDR3nt: TGTGCCAGCAGCTTCCCGGGACAGGACAATGAGCAGTTCTTC; CDR3aa: CASSFPGQDNEQFF
v_gene: TRBV5-4; abundance: NA; d_gene: TRBD1; j_gene: TRBJ2-5; CDR3nt: TGTGCCAGCAGCTTCCGGATGGGGACAGAGCAAGAGACCCAGTACTTC; CDR3aa: CASSFRMGTEQETQYF
v_gene: TRBV11-1; abundance: NA; d_gene: TRBD2; j_gene: TRBJ2-5; CDR3nt: TGTGCCAGTGGACTAGCGGGAGGGCAAGAGACCCAGTACTTC; CDR3aa: CASGLAGGQETQYF
v_gene: TRBV7-3; abundance: NA; d_gene: TRBD2; j_gene: TRBJ2-5; CDR3nt: TGTGCCAGCAGCTTAATGCCGGGGGGGGAGACCCAGTACTTC; CDR3aa: CASSLMPGGETQYF
v_gene: TRBV11-2; abundance: NA; d_gene: TRBD1; j_gene: TRBJ1-2; CDR3nt: TGTGCCAGCAGTACAGGGGGTACCTTCGCGGGTTACACCTTC; CDR3aa: CASSTGGTFAGYTF
v_gene: TRBV19; abundance: NA; d_gene: NA; j_gene: TRBJ1-4; CDR3nt: TGTGCCAGTGGCTGGAGCCTAGGTGAAAAACTGTTTTTT; CDR3aa: CASGWSLGEKLFF